The rows below give T cell receptor beta chains drawn from one sample of a study of response to subunit inactivated influenza vaccine. TCRdb reprocessed the RT-PCR reads with MiXCR, giving one entry per CDR3 protein. Among about 540,000 distinct CDR3 sequences listed, around 25% were seen once. The same data also went into a second study, on T cells expressing NK-cell markers.

The sequenced sample was CD4+ T cells sorted from PBMCs, obtained about 13 days after vaccination. These receptor sequences come from a man in his fifties or sixties who received an inactivated influenza vaccine. CDR3s include the opening cysteine and the closing phenylalanine or tryptophan. The D gene is left open where the match is weak. Clone size is shown for a subset of rows, as once, few, many or a class of expanded clone.

CDR3aa,CDR3nt,d_gene,abundance,v_gene,j_gene
CASSYGRLFFYGYTF,TGTGCCAGCAGTTACGGACGGCTTTTCTTCTATGGCTACACCTTC,.,.,TRBV6-2/TRBV6-3,TRBJ1-2
CSVIRGGNQETQYF,TGCAGTGTTATACGGGGGGGTAACCAAGAGACCCAGTACTTC,TRBD2,few,TRBV20-1,TRBJ2-5
CASTSGQGYNQPQHF,TGTGCCAGCACCTCGGGACAGGGGTACAATCAGCCCCAGCATTTT,TRBD1,.,TRBV2,TRBJ1-5
CSARGDLGEKLFF,TGCAGTGCTAGAGGGGACTTGGGTGAAAAACTGTTTTTT,.,many,TRBV20-1,TRBJ1-4
CASSYDGQAYSNQPQHF,TGTGCCAGCAGTTACGATGGACAGGCTTACAGCAATCAGCCCCAGCATTTT,TRBD1,.,TRBV6-2/TRBV6-3,TRBJ1-5
CASSEGGRFYEQYF,TGTGCCAGCAGTGAAGGAGGCAGGTTCTACGAGCAGTACTTC,.,.,TRBV25-1,TRBJ2-7
CASSPFGRNSYEQYF,TGTGCCAGCTCACCCTTTGGACGGAATTCCTACGAGCAGTACTTC,.,few,TRBV18,TRBJ2-7
CASSRPTWAGRSTEAFF,TGTGCCAGCAGTCGACCCACCTGGGCAGGTCGCAGCACTGAAGCTTTCTTT,.,.,TRBV7-2,TRBJ1-1
CASRMTGGLTDTQYF,TGTGCCAGCAGGATGACAGGGGGCCTCACAGATACGCAGTATTTT,TRBD1,many,TRBV7-6,TRBJ2-3
CASSLGTSRANEQFF,TGCGCCAGCAGCTTGGGGACTAGCAGGGCCAATGAGCAGTTCTTC,TRBD2,.,TRBV5-1,TRBJ2-1
CASSPTPGTDTQYF,TGTGCCAGCAGCCCAACCCCAGGAACAGATACGCAGTATTTT,.,.,TRBV7-8,TRBJ2-3
CSERPRRDGQPQHF,TGCAGCGAAAGACCCCGGCGGGATGGGCAGCCCCAGCATTTT,.,.,TRBV29-1,TRBJ1-5
CSARDLRPGVYEQYF,TGCAGTGCTAGAGATCTGCGACCGGGGGTCTACGAGCAGTACTTC,.,few,TRBV20-1,TRBJ2-7
CASSSALDRGTEAFF,TGTGCCAGCAGCTCGGCCCTGGACAGGGGCACTGAAGCTTTCTTT,TRBD1,.,TRBV5-6,TRBJ1-1
CASSSDRHNTDTQYF,TGTGCCAGCAGCTCCGACAGGCATAACACAGATACGCAGTATTTT,.,.,TRBV7-2,TRBJ2-3
CASTLDREQFF,TGTGCCAGCACCCTAGACAGGGAGCAGTTCTTC,.,few,TRBV2,TRBJ2-1
CSAVKIAVFPGTQYF,TGCAGTGCCGTGAAAATAGCGGTTTTCCCTGGGACCCAGTACTTC,.,.,TRBV20-1,TRBJ2-5
CASSLAGGTETQYF,TGTGCCAGCAGCTTAGCGGGGGGAACGGAGACCCAGTACTTC,TRBD2,few,TRBV11-2,TRBJ2-5
CSASLRDRGNEKLFF,TGCAGTGCTAGTCTCCGGGACAGGGGGAATGAAAAACTGTTTTTT,TRBD1,.,TRBV20-1,TRBJ1-4
CASSYLGTGGIGNYGYTF,TGTGCCAGCAGCTACCTTGGAACAGGGGGTATAGGGAACTATGGCTACACCTTC,TRBD1,.,TRBV3-1,TRBJ1-2
CASSRGRDRPQHF,TGTGCCAGCTCACGGGGCAGGGACCGGCCCCAGCATTTT,.,few,TRBV18,TRBJ1-5
CASSLAGGVYEQYF,TGTGCCAGCAGCTTAGCGGGGGGAGTCTACGAGCAGTACTTC,.,.,TRBV7-9,TRBJ2-7
CASSLIWRDEQFF,TGTGCCAGCAGCTTAATCTGGCGGGATGAGCAGTTCTTC,.,.,TRBV11-2,TRBJ2-1
CASSRGQDYEQYF,TGTGCCAGCAGTCGCGGACAGGACTACGAGCAGTACTTC,TRBD1,few,TRBV28,TRBJ2-7
CASSPASGSGTDTQYF,TGTGCCAGCAGCCCGGCTAGCGGGAGTGGTACAGATACGCAGTATTTT,TRBD2,.,TRBV4-2,TRBJ2-3
CASSLGAGGRALRHEQFF,TGTGCCAGCAGCTTAGGGGCAGGTGGGAGGGCTCTTAGGCATGAGCAGTTCTTC,TRBD2,few,TRBV11-2,TRBJ2-1
CASSQTGTGIYEQYF,TGCGCCAGCAGCCAAACCGGGACAGGGATCTACGAGCAGTACTTC,TRBD1,few,TRBV5-1,TRBJ2-7
CASRLTGTDGNIQYF,TGCGCCAGCAGATTGACCGGGACAGATGGAAACATTCAGTACTTC,TRBD1,.,TRBV5-1,TRBJ2-4
CASSLRTYLNTEAFF,TGTGCCAGCAGTCTACGGACCTATCTGAACACTGAAGCTTTCTTT,.,.,TRBV12-3/TRBV12-4,TRBJ1-1
CSAALGQGDYNEQFF,TGCAGTGCTGCCCTTGGACAGGGGGACTACAATGAGCAGTTCTTC,TRBD1,few,TRBV20-1,TRBJ2-1
CSASRLFGTSRTDTQYF,TGCAGTGCGAGCCGTCTATTTGGGACCTCTCGCACAGATACGCAGTATTTT,.,many,TRBV20-1,TRBJ2-3
CATSDGQRTQYF,TGTGCCACCAGTGACGGACAGCGGACCCAGTACTTC,.,few,TRBV24-1,TRBJ2-5
CASSQVPHTSGSSYNEQFF,TGCGCCAGCAGCCAAGTCCCCCACACTAGCGGGAGTTCTTACAATGAGCAGTTCTTC,TRBD2,few,TRBV4-1,TRBJ2-1
CSARPTGTGEQYF,TGCAGTGCTAGGCCTACAGGGACGGGAGAGCAGTACTTC,.,few,TRBV20-1,TRBJ2-7
CASSQDLVSHDTQYF,TGTGCCAGCAGCCAAGACTTAGTCAGCCACGATACGCAGTATTTT,.,.,TRBV4-2,TRBJ2-3
CASSPRLLAGGSDEQFF,TGTGCCAGCAGCCCCCGTCTGCTAGCGGGAGGGTCCGATGAGCAGTTCTTC,TRBD2,once,TRBV3-1,TRBJ2-1
CASSPRGVGAGGELFF,TGTGCCAGCAGCCCGAGGGGGGTCGGGGCCGGCGGGGAGCTGTTTTTT,.,.,TRBV11-2,TRBJ2-2
CASSFGGLSYGYTF,TGTGCCAGCAGTTTTGGGGGGCTGTCGTATGGCTACACCTTC,.,few,TRBV12-3/TRBV12-4,TRBJ1-2
CASRPRGGTDTQYF,TGTGCCAGCAGACCTCGGGGGGGCACAGATACGCAGTATTTT,TRBD2,.,TRBV6-2/TRBV6-3,TRBJ2-3
CSASPSGIADTQYF,TGCAGTGCTAGTCCCAGCGGGATTGCAGATACGCAGTATTTT,TRBD2,few,TRBV20-1,TRBJ2-3
CASSIEGATNEKLFF,TGCGCCAGCAGTATCGAGGGCGCCACTAATGAAAAACTGTTTTTT,.,few,TRBV5-1,TRBJ1-4
CASGLRQGAKVTEAFF,TGTGCCAGCGGGCTACGACAGGGGGCGAAGGTCACTGAAGCTTTCTTT,TRBD1,few,TRBV7-9,TRBJ1-1
CASSLGITSTDTQYF,TGCGCCAGCAGCTTGGGGATCACCAGCACAGATACGCAGTATTTT,.,.,TRBV5-1,TRBJ2-3
CASSLPFRLGSTQYF,TGTGCCAGCAGCTTACCCTTTCGACTTGGCTCAACGCAGTATTTT,.,many,TRBV7-9,TRBJ2-3
CASSQETSGGAPNIQYF,TGCGCCAGCAGCCAAGAAACTAGCGGGGGGGCCCCAAACATTCAGTACTTC,TRBD2,few,TRBV4-1,TRBJ2-4
CASSGGGGEQFF,TGTGCCAGCTCAGGCGGGGGCGGTGAGCAGTTCTTC,.,.,TRBV18,TRBJ2-1
CASSQKQGASYEQYF,TGTGCCAGCAGCCAGAAACAGGGGGCCTCCTACGAGCAGTACTTC,TRBD1,once,TRBV4-2,TRBJ2-7
CASSPRTGRNSPLHF,TGTGCCAGCAGCCCAAGGACAGGGCGAAATTCACCCCTCCACTTT,TRBD1,few,TRBV12-3/TRBV12-4,TRBJ1-6
CASSPSNRNYGYTF,TGTGCCAGCTCACCAAGTAACAGGAACTATGGCTACACCTTC,.,.,TRBV18,TRBJ1-2
CASTLGTSGGKQETQYF,TGCGCCAGCACCTTAGGGACTAGCGGGGGAAAACAAGAGACCCAGTACTTC,TRBD2,.,TRBV5-1,TRBJ2-5
CASSQDRGTRSTDTQYF,TGCGCCAGCAGCCAAGATAGGGGGACTCGGAGCACAGATACGCAGTATTTT,.,few,TRBV4-3,TRBJ2-3
CASSYSVTVVGRSEAFF,TGTGCCAGCAGTTACTCGGTGACAGTAGTGGGGCGCTCTGAAGCTTTCTTT,.,few,TRBV6-2/TRBV6-3,TRBJ1-1
CASSKDQRGGGSAQYF,TGTGCCAGCAGCAAAGACCAGCGGGGGGGCGGGTCAGCGCAGTATTTT,.,many,TRBV21-1,TRBJ2-3
CSANLLGGRSYEQYF,TGCAGTGCTAACCTCCTGGGCGGGAGGTCCTACGAGCAGTACTTC,TRBD2,few,TRBV20-1,TRBJ2-7
CASSLRGGADTQYF,TGCGCCAGCAGCTTGCGCGGGGGAGCAGATACGCAGTATTTT,TRBD2,.,TRBV5-1,TRBJ2-3
CASSLTSGEAGELFF,TGTGCCAGCAGCCTGACTAGCGGGGAAGCCGGGGAGCTGTTTTTT,TRBD2,.,TRBV7-6,TRBJ2-2
CASGRDSGSKETQYF,TGTGCCAGCGGTAGAGATAGCGGGAGTAAAGAGACCCAGTACTTC,TRBD2,.,TRBV5-6,TRBJ2-5
CASSSGGGAGELFF,TGTGCCAGCAGTTCCGGGGGCGGGGCCGGGGAGCTGTTTTTT,.,few,TRBV12-3/TRBV12-4,TRBJ2-2
CASSRGQENEKLFF,TGTGCCAGCAGCCGAGGACAGGAGAATGAAAAACTGTTTTTT,TRBD1,few,TRBV4-2,TRBJ1-4
CASRYRDRGLEPQHF,TGTGCCAGCAGGTACCGGGACAGGGGGTTGGAGCCCCAGCATTTT,TRBD1,few,TRBV28,TRBJ1-5